This is a list of T cell receptor beta chains from one sample in a study of shared clonotypes between healthy human individuals. Generated by immunoSEQ multiplex PCR, the TCRdb table keeps only in-frame clones and is missing some. Of fewer than 400,000 clones listed, roughly 70% are singletons. The sample was memory CD4+ T cells sorted from blood. The receptors come from a man aged 25-45 years in good health. Both conserved end residues are part of each CDR3. Clone sizes are given selectively: once, few, many, or a class where the clone is expanded.

- | TRBV11-2 | CASSLGGYNEQFF
- | TRBV6-5 | CATHRTGGSGNTIYF
- | TRBV14 | CASSLRLAGGLEQFF
- | TRBV7-6 | CASSRQSPVNKKNTGELFF
many | TRBV28 | CASSFLGSSYEQYF
many | TRBV5-6 | CASSLGQQETQYF
- | TRBV19 | CASSMGSTFKPTEAFF
few | TRBV6-4 | CASSVDGSLNEQFF
once | TRBV6-1 | CASNLQKQNEKLFF
- | TRBV28 | CASTTGNEKLFF
- | TRBV4-1 | CASSQGIAGGPQETQYF
- | TRBV27 | CASRLKGINTGELFF
- | TRBV6-5 | CASSYGGVNTEAFF
- | TRBV5-4 | CASSPTSGSKTQYF
- | TRBV4-3 | CASSQGSSESGANVLTF
few | TRBV7-9 | CASTLAGVGYEQYF
- | TRBV6-6 | CASSYSGGGTETQYF
many | TRBV18 | CASSPPRGAKAHADTQYF
many | TRBV29-1 | CSVERQGRETQYF
- | TRBV25-1 | CASSRLAGTEAFF
- | TRBV2 | CASSEGGLANYNEQFF
- | TRBV5-1 | CASSLGGTQRNIQYF
- | TRBV28 | CASKAGTGTDTQYF
- | TRBV5-1 | CASSTTGTGLIGYTF
- | TRBV9 | CASSANRPPYEQYF
- | TRBV6-5 | CASSYSGEGTEAFF
- | TRBV5-6 | CASSLGWARMNTEAFF